This entry lists 16 T cell receptor beta chains sequenced from one sample in a study of regulatory T cells in long-lasting Graves disease. As for time point: newly diagnosed GD, antithyroid drugs for less than 3 months. Generation of the TCR library employed RNA extracted from PBMCs. To make TCR beta libraries, researchers used iRepertoire HTBI primers and Arm-PCR of CDR3 regions. TCRdb passed the multiplex PCR reads through MiXCR, listing each CDR3 protein once. The data show hundreds of thousands of distinct CDR3 sequences, 15% to 20% seen once. This same sample was also part of a study on T cells in Graves' hyperthyroidism and ophthalmopathy.

Sequencing was performed on peripheral blood mononuclear cells (PBMCs), taken at new diagnosis, from a patient treated with antithyroid drugs. The receptors here all came from a woman aged 25-40 years with Graves disease.

This clonotype appeared many times. The V and J genes are TRBV28 and TRBJ1-2, with D possibly matching TRBD1 (6 bases). The CDR3 totals 14 residues. Germline lookup yields CDR1 MDHEN and CDR2 SYDVKM. V lost 6 bases to trimming and J lost 3 bases, with 14 bases between them. For the CDR3, the DNA is TGTGCCAGCAGGACCCCTTACAGGGACTATGGCTACACCTTC. This translates into CASRTPYRDYGYTF.

This clonotype was observed at least ten times. The chain joins TRBV5-1 to TRBJ2-7, with D possibly matching TRBD2 (5 bases). The germline V and J ends were trimmed by 9 bases and 6 bases, with 25 bases remaining between them. The germline gives CDR1 SGHRS, CDR2 YFSETQ. This CDR3 is built from 15 residues. For the CDR3, the DNA is TGCGCCATAAAGCCTGCATGGCGGAGGCCGGCCGAGCAGTACTTC. Translated, it gives CAIKPAWRRPAEQYF.

This clonotype was detected ten times or more. The chain combines TRBV2 with TRBJ2-7, with TRBD2 matching 9 bases. The J segment lost 3 bases and the V segment lost 6 bases, leaving 9 bases of the junction unmatched. This CDR3 contains 15 residues. CDR1 SNHLY and CDR2 FYNNEI come from the germline V gene. The CDR3 bases are TGTGCCAGCAGCCTATTAGCGGGAGAGGTCTACGAGCAGTACTTC. Amino acids: CASSLLAGEVYEQYF. Filled out from reference TRBV2 and TRBJ2-7, the complete variable domain reads EPEVTQTPSHQVTQMGQEVILRCVPISNHLYFYWYRQILGQKVEFLVSFYNNEISEKSEIFDDQFSVERPDGSNFTLKIRSTKLEDSAMYFCASSLLAGEVYEQYFGPGTRLTVT.

V gene TRBV7-6 combines with J gene TRBJ2-6, with D uncertain. The CDR3 is made up of 17 amino acids. V lost 1 base to trimming and J lost 4 bases, with 14 bases between them. Germline CDR1 is SGHVS and CDR2 is FNYEAQ. The CDR3, as DNA: TGTGCCAGCAGCTTAGTCGGTGGGCTCTCCGGGGCCAACGTCCTGACTTTC. It specifies CASSLVGGLSGANVLTF.

V usage is TRBV5-5 and J usage is TRBJ1-5, with D hard to call. The CDR3 consists of 16 residues. Trimming took off 0 bases at V and 2 bases at J, with 12 bases between the two ends. CDR1 and CDR2 (germline): SGHKS, YYEKEE (reference sequence). The CDR3 sequence: CASSLAHGRGNQPQHF. The CDR3 bases are TGTGCCAGCAGCTTGGCTCACGGGAGGGGCAATCAGCCCCAGCATTTT.

The J gene is TRBJ2-1, the V gene TRBV2; the match to TRBD2 covers 7 bases. Germline V gene data show CDR1 as SNHLY and CDR2 as FYNNEI. V was clipped by 7 bases and J by 8 bases; unmatched bases: 5. CDR3 length: 12 amino acids. This CDR3 is CASTRGGDEQFF. In DNA, the CDR3 is TGTGCCAGCACCCGTGGGGGGGATGAGCAGTTCTTC.

The genes are TRBV15 and TRBJ2-2, with a tentative D call TRBD1 (5 bases). The ends were cut back, 4 bases at V and 4 bases at J, with 10 bases in the middle. The germline V gene encodes CDR1 LNHNV and CDR2 YYDKDF (reference sequence). CDR3 size: 14 residues. In DNA, the CDR3 is TGTGCCACCAGCATTGCAGGGTTCACCGGGGAGCTGTTTTTT. The encoded protein is CATSIAGFTGELFF.

The V call is TRBV6-1, the J call TRBJ2-7; the D gene is possibly TRBD2 (5 bases). Germline V gene lookup returns CDR1 MNHNS and CDR2 SASEGT. V lost 10 bases and J 2 bases, leaving 21 bases between the germline ends. This CDR3 spans 15 amino acids. Here the CDR3 DNA reads TGTGCCACCGAGGGTATAGTAACAGTGGCCTACGAGCAGTACTTC. This sequence encodes CATEGIVTVAYEQYF.

J is TRBJ1-4 and V is TRBV9; D perhaps matches TRBD1 (6 bases). The germline gives CDR1 SGDLS, CDR2 YYNGEE. This CDR3 is 14 amino acids long. Trimming took 0 bases from V and 6 from J, leaving 9 bases between them. The CDR3 region has the DNA TGTGCCAGCAGCGTAGGGGCAGGGGATGAAAAACTGTTTTTT. This encodes CASSVGAGDEKLFF.

The rearrangement uses TRBV7-3 and TRBJ2-7; 10 bases agree with TRBD1. V shed 6 bases, J shed 5 bases, and the junction held 13 bases outside the gene matches. This CDR3 is built from 16 residues. CDR1 is SGHTA and CDR2 is FQGTGA in the germline V gene. Written as DNA, the CDR3 is TGTGCCAGCAGATCCAGCACGGGACAGGGGATCCACGAGCAGTACTTC. Translated: CASRSSTGQGIHEQYF.

This clonotype was seen repeatedly, ten times or more. This chain links TRBV28 with TRBJ1-1, with 7 bases matching TRBD1. There are 16 residues in the CDR3. The ends lost 5 bases at V and 4 bases at J; junction bases unmatched: 13. The germline V gene encodes CDR1 MDHEN and CDR2 SYDVKM. CDR3 in amino acids: CASSRRQGISSTEAFF. CDR3 nucleotides: TGTGCCAGCAGTCGTCGACAGGGTATTTCTAGCACTGAAGCTTTCTTT.

Ten or more counts support this clonotype. This rearrangement joins TRBV6-1 to TRBJ1-5, with unresolved D. CDR3 size: 15 residues. The germline V gene has CDR1 MNHNS and CDR2 SASEGT. V shed 7 bases and J shed 2 bases, with 15 bases lying between them. CDR3 DNA sequence: TGTGCCAGCATACTGACCCAGATGGGCAATCAGCCCCAGCATTTT. This translates into CASILTQMGNQPQHF.

This clonotype was recorded a few times. The gene calls are TRBV27 and TRBJ1-4; 7 bases agree with TRBD1. V trimming: 6 bases; J trimming: 8 bases; junction bases outside the gene matches: 12. The CDR3 covers 15 residues. Germline assignment: CDR1 MNHEY and CDR2 SMNVEV (reference sequence). The CDR3 sequence is CASSPTRQGWEKLFF. The CDR3 DNA reads as TGTGCCAGCAGCCCCACGAGACAGGGTTGGGAAAAACTGTTTTTT.

This clonotype was seen many times. The chain uses TRBV20-1 and TRBJ2-5, with D possibly matching TRBD2 (6 bases). The ends were cut back, 3 bases at V and 3 bases at J, with 14 bases in the middle. This CDR3 is 14 amino acids long. CDR1 DFQATT and CDR2 SNEGSKA come from the germline V gene (reference sequence). The CDR3 bases are TGCAGTGCTAGGGGGACTGTTCTTGAAGAGACCCAGTACTTC. It specifies CSARGTVLEETQYF.

In this sample, this clonotype turned up many times. The genes are TRBV28 and TRBJ1-2; D remains unclear. There are 13 residues in the CDR3. Trimming removed 6 bases at V and 4 bases at J, with 12 bases between. Germline-derived CDR1 and CDR2 are MDHEN and SYDVKM. CDR3 sequence (DNA): TGTGCCAGCAGCCCTTCCTGGACCTATGGCTACACCTTC. Translating gives CASSPSWTYGYTF.

This clonotype was found a few times. The rearrangement links TRBV27 to TRBJ2-1; D is unresolved. V was trimmed by 6 bases and J by 9 bases, leaving 21 bases between them. Germline CDR1 reads MNHEY; CDR2 reads SMNVEV (reference sequence). There are 15 residues in the CDR3. The CDR3: CASRPPQSSSVEQFF. The CDR3 region has the DNA TGTGCCAGCAGACCACCTCAATCGAGCTCGGTTGAGCAGTTCTTC.